This T cell receptor beta chain was sequenced in a study of cytomegalovirus exposure and HLA in healthy donors. Assay used: immunoSEQ multiplex PCR; TCRdb lists only in-frame clones, some missing. Of about 89,000 clones listed, more than 70% are singletons. Germline V lookup: CDR1 SGHAT, CDR2 FQNNGV. The CDR3 has 16 amino acids. V was pared by 3 bases and J by 3 bases, with 7 bases of the junction left unmatched. This TCR derives from a woman under 30 in good health and CMV-seropositive. The sequenced sample consisted of PBMCs. The gene calls are TRBV11-2 and TRBJ2-4; 8 positions agree with TRBD1. CDR3 amino acids: CASSFQGTGGKNIQYF. CDR3 DNA sequence: TGTGCCAGCAGCTTTCAAGGGACAGGAGGCAAAAACATTCAGTACTTC. The full variable domain, its missing parts supplied by reference TRBV11-2 and TRBJ2-4, is EAGVAQSPRYKIIEKRQSVAFWCNPISGHATLYWYQQILGQGPKLLIQFQNNGVVDDSQLPKDRFSAERLKGVDSTLKIQPAKLEDSAVYLCASSFQGTGGKNIQYFGAGTRLSVL.